Listed below are T cell receptor beta chains from one sample, sequenced in a study of blood T cell repertoires in COVID-19. TCRdb keeps only in-frame clones here, not all; method: immunoSEQ multiplex PCR. This sample yields about 110,000 clones, of which about 88% are seen a single time; over 2% belongs to the top ten. Sequencing was carried out using peripheral blood. All receptors come from a human donor in a cohort sampled during active COVID-19. Both conserved end residues are part of each CDR3. The D gene is left open where the match is weak. The size of a clone is reported for some rows only, either as once, few or many, or as a class for expanded clones.

TRBJ2-5	TRBV5-1	.	.	CATSRGSGEETQYF	TGCGCCACCTCGCGTGGGTCAGGGGAAGAGACCCAGTACTTC
TRBJ1-1	TRBV7-9	.	.	CASSSRGGDTEAFF	TGTGCCAGCAGCTCCCGAGGAGGGGACACTGAAGCTTTCTTT
TRBJ2-3	TRBV29-1	.	TRBD2	CSGAPAGGTIPQYF	TGCAGCGGTGCGCCAGCGGGGGGAACGATACCCCAGTATTTT
TRBJ1-3	TRBV6-5	.	.	CASSTNAQGNTIYF	TGTGCCAGCAGTACCAACGCACAGGGAAACACCATATATTTT
TRBJ2-3	TRBV5-1	.	.	CASSLWATTTDTQYF	TGCGCCAGCAGCTTGTGGGCGACGACCACAGATACGCAGTATTTT
TRBJ2-1	TRBV13	once	TRBD2	CASSRTSGGYNEQFF	TGTGCCAGCAGCCGGACTAGTGGGGGCTACAATGAGCAGTTCTTC
TRBJ2-2	TRBV7-3	.	.	CASRDTRTGELFF	TGTGCCAGTCGGGACACCCGCACCGGGGAGCTGTTTTTT
TRBJ2-7	TRBV7-8	.	TRBD2	CASIKPGTRSGEQYF	TGTGCCAGCATCAAACCCGGGACTAGATCAGGCGAGCAGTACTTC
TRBJ2-2	TRBV19	.	TRBD2	CASSTTWTSGGDDTGELFF	TGTGCCAGTAGTACCACATGGACTAGCGGGGGGGACGACACCGGGGAGCTGTTTTTT
TRBJ2-1	TRBV5-4	.	TRBD1	CASSRDRGFYNEQFF	TGTGCCAGCAGCCGGGACAGGGGGTTTTACAATGAGCAGTTCTTC